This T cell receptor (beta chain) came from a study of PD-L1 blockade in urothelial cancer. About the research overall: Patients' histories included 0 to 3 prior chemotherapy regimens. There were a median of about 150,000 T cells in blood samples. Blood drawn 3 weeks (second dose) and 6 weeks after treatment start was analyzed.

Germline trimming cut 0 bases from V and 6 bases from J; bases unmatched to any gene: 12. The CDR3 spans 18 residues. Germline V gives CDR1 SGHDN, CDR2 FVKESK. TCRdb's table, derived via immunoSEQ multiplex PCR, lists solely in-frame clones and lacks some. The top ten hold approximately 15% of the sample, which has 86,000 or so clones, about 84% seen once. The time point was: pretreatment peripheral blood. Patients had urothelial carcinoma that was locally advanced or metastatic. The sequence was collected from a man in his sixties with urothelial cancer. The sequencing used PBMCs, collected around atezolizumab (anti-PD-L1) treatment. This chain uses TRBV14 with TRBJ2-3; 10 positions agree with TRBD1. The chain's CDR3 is CASSQDWRTGGIMDTQYF. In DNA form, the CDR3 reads TGTGCCAGCAGCCAAGATTGGAGGACAGGGGGAATCATGGATACGCAGTATTTT.